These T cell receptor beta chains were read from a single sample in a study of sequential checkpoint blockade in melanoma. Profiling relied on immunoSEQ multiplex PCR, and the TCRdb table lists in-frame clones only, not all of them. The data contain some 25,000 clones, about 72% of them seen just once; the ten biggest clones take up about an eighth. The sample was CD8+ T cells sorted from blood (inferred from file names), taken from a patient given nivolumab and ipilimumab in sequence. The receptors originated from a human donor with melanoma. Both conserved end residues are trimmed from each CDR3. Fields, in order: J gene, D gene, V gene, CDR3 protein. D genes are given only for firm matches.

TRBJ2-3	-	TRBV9	ASSGGTSTDTQY
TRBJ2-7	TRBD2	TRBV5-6	ASSLLAGYEQY
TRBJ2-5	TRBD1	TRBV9	ASSAPPGTGLYQETQY
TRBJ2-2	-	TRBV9	ASSAPRDPTGELF
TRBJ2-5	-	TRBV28	ASRGQNYRETQY
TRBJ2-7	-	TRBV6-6	ASKDRLFSYEQY
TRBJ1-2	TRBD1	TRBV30	AWSVPPGGNGYT
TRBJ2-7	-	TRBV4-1	ASSQGLGAPYEQY
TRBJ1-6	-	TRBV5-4	ASSLVGNSPLH
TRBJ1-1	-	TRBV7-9	ASSLGGRPEAF
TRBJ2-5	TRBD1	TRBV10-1	APKPRDRDPLVTQY
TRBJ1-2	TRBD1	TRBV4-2	ASSQEHAGGAYGYT
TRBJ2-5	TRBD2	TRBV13	ASSSERGGQETQY
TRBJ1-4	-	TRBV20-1	SASSGEKLF
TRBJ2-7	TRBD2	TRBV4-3	ASSQDWSGGVYEQY
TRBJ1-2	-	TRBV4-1	ASSQTLAGANYGYT
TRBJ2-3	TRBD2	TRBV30	AWSVKAGGTDTQY
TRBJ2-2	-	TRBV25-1	ASSGPQGANTGELF
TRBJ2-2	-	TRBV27	ASSLGQFTGELF
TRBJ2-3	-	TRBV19	ASKNRDMSSTDTQY
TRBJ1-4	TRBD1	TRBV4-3	ASSLKDRGNEKLF
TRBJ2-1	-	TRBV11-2	ASGGFGRSGEQF
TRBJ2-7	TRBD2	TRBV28	ASLGLARVNEQY